These T cell receptor beta chains were read from a single sample in a study of immune heterogeneity within non-small cell lung tumors. TCRdb processed the multiplex PCR reads anew with MiXCR; each CDR3 protein has one entry. The sample carries roughly 15,000 distinct CDR3 sequences, approximately 29% recorded once. The sequencing input was lung tumor tissue. All receptors come from a woman aged 50 to 60 with non-small cell lung cancer. The CDR3 runs from the conserved cysteine through the conserved F or W. Each record gives: V gene, clone size, J gene, D gene, CDR3 DNA, CDR3 protein. The D gene is left open where the match is weak. The size entry is marked missing in some rows and otherwise reads once, few, many or a size class.

V: TRBV6-5; size: .; J: TRBJ1-2; D: .; DNA: TGTGCCAGCAGTTACTCGACAGAACCTAATTCTAACTATGGCTACACCTTC; CDR3: CASSYSTEPNSNYGYTF
V: TRBV18; size: .; J: TRBJ2-2; D: TRBD1; DNA: TGTGCCAGCTCCCCAGGGACAGGGTTCACCGGGGAGCTGTTTTTT; CDR3: CASSPGTGFTGELFF
V: TRBV19; size: .; J: TRBJ2-6; D: TRBD2; DNA: TGTGCCAGTAGTATAGCGGGGGGGCGCTCTGGGGCCAACGTCCTGACTTTC; CDR3: CASSIAGGRSGANVLTF
V: TRBV7-2; size: medium-sized; J: TRBJ2-7; D: .; DNA: TGTGCCAGCAGCTCTCGATCCGGGTTTTACGAGCAGTACTTC; CDR3: CASSSRSGFYEQYF
V: TRBV9; size: medium-sized; J: TRBJ2-7; D: .; DNA: TGTGCCAGCAGCGCTCCATCCGGGCACGAGCAGTACTTC; CDR3: CASSAPSGHEQYF
V: TRBV28; size: many; J: TRBJ2-3; D: TRBD1; DNA: TGTGCCAGCTGGGACAGGGGGCGCGAGGGAGATACGCAGTATTTT; CDR3: CASWDRGREGDTQYF
V: TRBV30; size: many; J: TRBJ1-1; D: .; DNA: TGTGCCTGGAGCCGGACAGTGAACACTGAAGCTTTCTTT; CDR3: CAWSRTVNTEAFF
V: TRBV19; size: .; J: TRBJ2-6; D: .; DNA: TGTGCCAGTACCGTTGTAGGGCGGGGAAGCTCTGGGGCCAACGTCCTGACTTTC; CDR3: CASTVVGRGSSGANVLTF
V: TRBV7-9; size: many; J: TRBJ1-2; D: TRBD1; DNA: TGTGCCAGCAGCTCCCCGGGACAGGGGAACTATGGCTACACCTTC; CDR3: CASSSPGQGNYGYTF
V: TRBV10-3; size: .; J: TRBJ2-2; D: TRBD1; DNA: TGTGCCACGACAGGGGGTAGCACCGGGGAGCTGTTTTTT; CDR3: CATTGGSTGELFF
V: TRBV28; size: many; J: TRBJ2-5; D: .; DNA: TGTGCCAGCAGTTCTCCATACGAGATCCAAGAGACCCAGTACTTC; CDR3: CASSSPYEIQETQYF
V: TRBV30; size: many; J: TRBJ1-1; D: .; DNA: TGTGCCTGGAACCGAGGGGGGGGGACTGAAGCTTTCTTT; CDR3: CAWNRGGGTEAFF
V: TRBV6-2/TRBV6-3; size: medium-sized; J: TRBJ2-3; D: TRBD1; DNA: TGTGCCAGCAGTTACTCCTTAGGACAGGGGGGTCACACAGATACGCAGTATTTT; CDR3: CASSYSLGQGGHTDTQYF
V: TRBV20-1; size: many; J: TRBJ1-1; D: .; DNA: TGCAGTGCTTCTCAGGGGTCGGACACTGAAGCTTTCTTT; CDR3: CSASQGSDTEAFF
V: TRBV19; size: many; J: TRBJ2-3; D: .; DNA: TGTGCCAGTAAGTGGGGCCAGGGGTCAGATACGCAGTATTTT; CDR3: CASKWGQGSDTQYF
V: TRBV27; size: few; J: TRBJ2-7; D: .; DNA: TGTGCCAGCAGACCCCTAGGGGAATCCGAGCAGTACTTC; CDR3: CASRPLGESEQYF
V: TRBV6-1; size: many; J: TRBJ2-1; D: .; DNA: TGTGCCAGCAGTGAAATCGGTTTTTTGCGATACAATGAGCAGTTCTTC; CDR3: CASSEIGFLRYNEQFF
V: TRBV5-1; size: .; J: TRBJ1-1; D: TRBD1; DNA: TGCGCCAGCCTTCACCGTCCGGGACAGGGGAACACTGAAGCTTTCTTT; CDR3: CASLHRPGQGNTEAFF
V: TRBV2; size: many; J: TRBJ1-6; D: TRBD1; DNA: TGTGCCAGCAGCGTAGACAGGGGGCATTCACCCCTCCACTTT; CDR3: CASSVDRGHSPLHF
V: TRBV2; size: .; J: TRBJ2-1; D: TRBD2; DNA: TGTGCCAGCAGGGGGGCTAGCGGGATTTACAATGAGCAGTTCTTC; CDR3: CASRGASGIYNEQFF
V: TRBV20-1; size: many; J: TRBJ2-5; D: .; DNA: TGCAGTGCTAGACCGGGACGCACAAACCAGGAGACCCAGTACTTC; CDR3: CSARPGRTNQETQYF
V: TRBV7-9; size: many; J: TRBJ1-1; D: .; DNA: TGTGCCAGCAGCGGGGTAAGGGGGAACACTGAAGCTTTCTTT; CDR3: CASSGVRGNTEAFF